The 12 T cell receptor beta chains reported below all come from one sample, sequenced in a study of beta chain features in type 1 diabetes. All of the isolated RNA was reverse transcribed, so expressed TCRB transcripts were sequenced. The table came from immunoSEQ multiplex PCR; TCRdb's copy has only in-frame clones and leaves some out. The top ten hold 0.012% of the sample, which has around 250,000 clones, around 24% seen once. Findings and caveats of the study: Type 1 diabetes patients showed a moderate but significant shortening of TCRB CDR3s in all four CD4+ subsets.

These receptors' antigens are unknown. The source material was naive CD4+ T cells from blood. These receptors were obtained from a woman aged 25 to 39 with type 1 diabetes.

This clone turned up a few times. The same CDR3 also results from other DNA sequences found in this sample. CDR3 nucleotide sequence: TGTGCCAGCTCACCACCGGGACTAGCGGCAGATACGCAGTATTTT. Protein product: CASSPPGLAADTQYF. The rearrangement joins TRBV18 to TRBJ2-3, with 11 bases that match TRBD2. Per the germline V gene, CDR1 is KGHSH and CDR2 is LQKENI. J gave up 4 bases and V 0 bases, and 0 bases lay outside the gene matches. The CDR3 extends over 15 amino acids.

CDR3 protein: CASSPAGGHNEQFF. The CDR3 bases are TGTGCCAGCAGCCCGGCGGGGGGCCACAATGAGCAGTTCTTC. The genes are TRBV9 and TRBJ2-1; 8 bases are a match to TRBD2. The CDR3 has 14 amino acids. Per the germline V gene, CDR1 is SGDLS and CDR2 is YYNGEE. The V segment lost 4 bases and the J segment 5 bases; nucleotides outside the gene matches: 5.

This clone occurred a few times. The V call is TRBV5-1, the J call TRBJ2-3, with 10 bases aligning to TRBD2. This CDR3 is built from 15 residues. The germline CDR1 and CDR2 sequences are SGHRS and YFSETQ. V was clipped by 2 bases and J by 6 bases; unmatched bases: 6. CDR3 region: CASSLMSGRADTQYF. In nucleotides, the CDR3 is TGCGCCAGCAGCTTAATGAGCGGGAGGGCGGATACGCAGTATTTT.

A few counts support this clone. The chain carries TRBV7-2 and TRBJ2-5; D is ambiguous. Germline-derived CDR1 and CDR2 are SGHTA and FQGNSA. Between the trimmed V and J ends, which lost 4 bases and 3 bases, there was a span of 9 bases. This CDR3 has 13 residues. CDR3 residues: CASSWRQKETQYF. CDR3 DNA: TGTGCCAGCAGCTGGCGGCAGAAAGAGACCCAGTACTTC.

The chain uses TRBV29-1 and TRBJ1-4; TRBD1 might be the D (6 bases). Trimming removed 4 bases from V and 5 bases from J, with 11 bases in between. This CDR3 is 13 amino acids long. Germline values: CDR1 SQVTM, CDR2 ANQGSEA. CDR3 coding DNA: TGCAGCGTTGGGGATAGGGGGAATGAAAAACTGTTTTTT. It is translated as CSVGDRGNEKLFF.

This clone was counted a few times. The V and J genes are TRBV2 and TRBJ2-2; a weak D match, TRBD2 (6 bases). Germline V gene sequence: CDR1 SNHLY, CDR2 FYNNEI. This CDR3 is 12 amino acids long. Trimming removed 5 bases at V and 10 bases at J, with 11 bases between. The CDR3 is CASSWGDLELFF. The CDR3 region has the DNA TGTGCCAGCAGTTGGGGGGATCTGGAGCTGTTTTTT.

The chain joins TRBV19 to TRBJ1-1; D gene ambiguous. V lost 7 bases and J 1 base, leaving 13 bases between the germline ends. Per germline, CDR1 LNHDA and CDR2 SQIVND (reference sequence). The CDR3 runs 14 residues. The CDR3 loop is CASTYRYGNTEAFF. The CDR3 region has the DNA TGTGCCAGTACCTACCGGTACGGGAACACTGAAGCTTTCTTT. The whole variable domain, remainder taken from reference TRBV19 and TRBJ1-1, is DGGITQSPKYLFRKEGQNVTLSCEQNLNHDAMYWYRQDPGQGLRLIYYSQIVNDFQKGDIAEGYSVSREKKESFPLTVTSAQKNPTAFYLCASTYRYGNTEAFFGQGTRLTVV.

The chain recombines TRBV6-5 with TRBJ1-2; D call uncertain. The V and J ends lost 8 bases and 7 bases respectively, with 14 bases between them. The CDR3 totals 12 residues. Germline V CDR1 and CDR2: MNHEY, SVGAGI. The chain's CDR3 is CASGNSPGGYTF. The CDR3 DNA reads TGTGCCAGCGGTAACAGCCCTGGTGGCTACACCTTC.

The genes are TRBV9 and TRBJ2-5, with 8 nucleotides matching TRBD1. V was pared by 1 base and J by 5 bases, with 13 bases of the junction left unmatched. Per the germline V gene, CDR1 is SGDLS and CDR2 is YYNGEE. The CDR3 spans 17 residues. As DNA, the CDR3 is TGTGCCAGCAGCGTAAGTCCCGGGACAGGTATCATGGAGACCCAGTACTTC. It encodes CASSVSPGTGIMETQYF.

V and J are TRBV5-4 and TRBJ1-2; D uncertain. Germline loops: CDR1 SGHNT, CDR2 YYREEE (reference sequence). V was cut by 0 bases and J by 4 bases, with 4 bases left in between. The CDR3 runs 12 residues. The CDR3 DNA sequence: TGTGCCAGCAGCTTGGACACCTATGGCTACACCTTC. Its translation is CASSLDTYGYTF.

This clone was picked up a small number of times. The gene calls are TRBV5-1 and TRBJ2-3; 10 positions match TRBD2. The germline CDR1 and CDR2 sequences are SGHRS and YFSETQ. The CDR3 runs 14 residues. V lost 5 bases, J lost 5 bases, and 5 bases stayed unmatched. Here the CDR3 DNA reads TGCGCCAGCAGACCCGGACTAGCGGTAGATACGCAGTATTTT. Translating gives CASRPGLAVDTQYF.

As regards this clone: The sample carries other DNA sequences with the same CDR3. This chain uses TRBV29-1 with TRBJ1-5; D call uncertain. The CDR3 covers 13 residues. Germline V gene data show CDR1 as SQVTM and CDR2 as ANQGSEA. The V end lost 4 bases, the J end lost 3 bases, and 10 bases lay between the germline ends. The CDR3 nucleotides are TGCAGCGTTGTTGGCCAGGCCAATCAGCCCCAGCATTTT. This sequence encodes CSVVGQANQPQHF.